This entry features one T cell receptor beta chain sequence. Reverse transcription used about 0.45 to 1 ug RNA and random hexamers. TCRdb fed the immunoSEQ multiplex PCR reads into MiXCR, producing one record per CDR3 protein. Of fewer than 200,000 distinct CDR3 sequences in the sample, 91% were seen once. The sample originates from a study of CD8 T cells in Susac syndrome. Study at large: At the time their blood was drawn, patients with Susac syndrome were either therapy-naive, on corticosteroids (with some of them also receiving intravenous immunoglobulin), or on intravenous immunoglobulin alone.

In contrast to the negatively isolated CD8+ and CD4+ T cells, TEMRA cells were FACS-enriched. CDR3 length equals 16 residues. This sequence was found in a human donor with Susac syndrome. The chain links TRBV21-1 to TRBJ1-5; the listed D gene, TRBD1, was not tested against the DNA. TRBV21-1 is noted as a pseudogene. The sample taken for sequencing was CD4+ T cells from PBMCs. Written as DNA, the CDR3 is TGTGCCAGCAGCAACATACACCGGGACAGACATCAGCCCCAGCATTTT. It yields the protein CASSNIHRDRHQPQHF.